These T cell receptor beta chains were read from a single sample in a study of graft-versus-host responses after intestinal transplantation. The antigens of these receptors remain unknown. Data came from immunoSEQ multiplex PCR; TCRdb stores just in-frame clones and leaves some out. The repertoire consists of 90,000 to 120,000 clones, with 87% occurring once and the leading ten covering approximately 0.76%. The sample in question was unstimulated CD4+ T cells sorted from spleen or lymph node cells, obtained before transplant. All receptors derive from a human donor who was the organ donor for an intestinal transplant. CDR3s include the opening cysteine and the closing phenylalanine or tryptophan. D genes are given only for firm matches. Expanded clones are given a class, and other clones once, few, many or no size at all.

d_gene | j_gene | abundance | v_gene | CDR3aa | CDR3nt
TRBD2 | TRBJ2-7 | . | TRBV11-3 | CASSYRPSGGEQYF | TGTGCCAGCAGCTACCGCCCCTCGGGGGGCGAGCAGTACTTC
. | TRBJ1-2 | . | TRBV29-1 | CSVAGTPVRGYTF | TGCAGCGTGGCCGGGACACCCGTCCGTGGCTACACCTTC
. | TRBJ1-5 | . | TRBV7-8 | CASSEARGEPQHF | TGTGCCAGCAGCGAAGCCCGTGGGGAGCCCCAGCATTTT
TRBD2 | TRBJ2-4 | . | TRBV5-1 | CASSLALGLAGGNIQYF | TGCGCCAGCAGCTTGGCCCTCGGACTAGCGGGGGGAAACATTCAGTACTTC
TRBD1 | TRBJ2-7 | . | TRBV15 | CATSMGQGRYEQYF | TGTGCCACCAGCATGGGACAGGGGCGGTACGAGCAGTACTTC
. | TRBJ2-5 | . | TRBV7-7 | CASSSSKGGQTQYF | TGTGCTAGCAGCTCATCCAAGGGGGGCCAGACCCAGTACTTC
TRBD1 | TRBJ1-4 | . | TRBV4-1 | CASSHSLPGQGGLEKLFF | TGCGCCAGCAGCCATTCGTTACCGGGACAGGGAGGCCTTGAAAAACTGTTTTTT
. | TRBJ1-6 | . | TRBV6-5 | CASRRDGTDNSPLHF | TGTGCCAGCAGGCGCGATGGGACGGATAATTCACCCCTCCACTTT
TRBD2 | TRBJ2-1 | . | TRBV9 | CASSVLTSGNEQFF | TGTGCCAGCAGCGTATTGACTAGCGGTAATGAGCAGTTCTTC
. | TRBJ1-2 | . | TRBV2 | CASRGDGGYTF | TGTGCCAGCAGAGGGGACGGGGGCTACACCTTC
. | TRBJ2-7 | once | TRBV6-1 | CASSPQANFIAEQYF | TGTGCCAGCAGTCCCCAGGCCAACTTCATAGCCGAGCAGTACTTC
. | TRBJ2-1 | . | TRBV18 | CASSPPSWSEQFF | TGTGCCAGCTCACCACCGTCTTGGTCTGAGCAGTTCTTC